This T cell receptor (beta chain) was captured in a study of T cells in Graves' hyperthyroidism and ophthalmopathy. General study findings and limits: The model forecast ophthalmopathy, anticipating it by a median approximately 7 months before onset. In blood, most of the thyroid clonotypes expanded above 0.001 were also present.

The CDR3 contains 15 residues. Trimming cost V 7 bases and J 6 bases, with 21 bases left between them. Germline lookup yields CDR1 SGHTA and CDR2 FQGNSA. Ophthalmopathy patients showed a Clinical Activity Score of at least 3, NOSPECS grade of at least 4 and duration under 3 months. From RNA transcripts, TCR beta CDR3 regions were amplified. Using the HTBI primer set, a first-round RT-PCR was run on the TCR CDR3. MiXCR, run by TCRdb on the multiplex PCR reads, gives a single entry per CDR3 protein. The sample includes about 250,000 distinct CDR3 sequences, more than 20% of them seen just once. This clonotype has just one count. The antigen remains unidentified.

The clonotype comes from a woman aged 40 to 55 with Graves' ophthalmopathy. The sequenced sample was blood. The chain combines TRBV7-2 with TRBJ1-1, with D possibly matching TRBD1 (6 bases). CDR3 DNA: TGTGCCAGCACCAAAACGGGGGCGGTTGGCGCTGAAGCTTTCTTT. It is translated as CASTKTGAVGAEAFF. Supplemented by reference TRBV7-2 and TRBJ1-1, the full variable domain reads GAGVSQSPSNKVTEKGKDVELRCDPISGHTALYWYRQSLGQGLEFLIYFQGNSAPDKSGLPSDRFSAERTGGSVSTLTIQRTQQEDSAVYLCASTKTGAVGAEAFFGQGTRLTVV.